The 6 T cell receptor beta chains reported below all come from one sample, sequenced in a study of blood T cell repertoires in COVID-19 (dated by TCRdb to the early 2020s). The library was prepared using the immunoSEQ multiplex PCR assay. Entries here come from immuneACCESS through TCRdb and include only in-frame sequences with V and J called. Some clones fail to appear in such tables; in the studies checked, an unresolved V gene covers under half of the shortfall, and the cause of the remainder is unknown. For this sample there are just over 650,000 clones; 70% to 90% appear just once. Approximately 0.25% of the sample is taken by the ten largest. The sequencing sample was made of peripheral blood. The receptors derive from a woman aged 18-35 years with acute or convalescent COVID-19.

The CDR3 coding sequence is TGCGCCAGCAGCCACCCGGACAGGAACACTGAAGCTTTCTTT. It codes for CASSHPDRNTEAFF. This rearrangement joins TRBV4-1 to TRBJ1-1; D perhaps matches TRBD1 (6 bases). This CDR3 spans 14 amino acids. Germline CDR1 reads MGHRA; CDR2 reads YSYEKL. V lost 3 bases, J lost 1 base, and 9 bases lay in between.

The chain is built from TRBV7-9 and TRBJ2-7; 7 nucleotides match TRBD1. Trimming at V came to 6 bases and at J to 7 bases, leaving 12 bases not matched to a gene. The CDR3 is 14 amino acids. The germline V gene encodes CDR1 SEHNR and CDR2 FQNEAQ (reference sequence). The CDR3 loop is CASSLNRQGGEQYF. The CDR3 nucleotides read TGTGCCAGCAGTTTGAATAGACAGGGCGGGGAGCAGTACTTC.

The chain has TRBV27 and TRBJ1-1; 10 bases match TRBD1. The CDR3 consists of 14 residues. V lost 6 bases to trimming and J lost 4 bases; unmatched junction nucleotides: 5. Looked up from germline, CDR1 is MNHEY and CDR2 is SMNVEV (reference sequence). CDR3 sequence reads: CASRPGTGVTEAFF. CDR3 in DNA: TGTGCCAGCAGGCCGGGGACAGGGGTCACTGAAGCTTTCTTT.

The CDR3 is CASSQDQAGGRRQFF. The CDR3 DNA reads TGTGCCAGCAGCCAAGATCAAGCGGGGGGGCGGAGGCAGTTCTTC. The chain has TRBV3-1 (or the pseudogene TRBV3-2) and TRBJ2-1; 10 bases fit TRBD2. V was pared by 0 bases and J by 12 bases, with 8 bases of the junction left unmatched. CDR3 length equals 15 residues. Per the germline V gene, CDR1 is LGHDT and CDR2 is YNNKEL (reference sequence).

V gene TRBV29-1 combines with J gene TRBJ1-1; maybe TRBD1 (6 bases). Germline loops: CDR1 SQVTM, CDR2 ANQGSEA. Deletions cut 0 bases from V and 1 base from J, with 12 bases between. CDR3 length equals 15 residues. CDR3 sequence: CSVEDLEDRNTEAFF. DNA for the CDR3: TGCAGCGTTGAAGATCTCGAGGACAGGAACACTGAAGCTTTCTTT.

The chain is built from TRBV4-3 and TRBJ2-1; 9 bases fit TRBD2. The CDR3 sequence is 19 residues long. The trim removed 0 bases at V and 5 bases at J, leaving 14 bases unmatched. Germline values: CDR1 LGHNA, CDR2 YSLEER. The CDR3 DNA reads as TGCGCCAGCAGCCAAGAGGAAGGCACTAGCGGGTTTTTGGACAATGAGCAGTTCTTC. Protein: CASSQEEGTSGFLDNEQFF.